These T cell receptor beta chains were read from a single sample in a study of T-cell memory formation after mild COVID-19. TCRdb reprocessed the 5' RACE reads via MiXCR and lists one record per CDR3 protein. The sample consists of under 450,000 distinct CDR3 sequences, 20% to 25% of them appearing once. Sequencing used PBMCs or a T cell subset sorted from them (not recorded which). All receptors derive from a man between 18 and 35 years old who had mild COVID-19 (a few samples of this study predate the infection). Cell type and time point are not known. Each CDR3 is given without its conserved first and last residue. A D gene is named only where the DNA matches it firmly.

v_call: TRBV7-2
j_call: TRBJ1-6
d_call: -
cdr3_aa: ASSLAGTALH

v_call: TRBV5-1
j_call: TRBJ2-3
d_call: -
cdr3_aa: ASSLMGQDTQY

v_call: TRBV18
j_call: TRBJ2-5
d_call: -
cdr3_aa: ASSPGFLRETQY

v_call: TRBV7-2
j_call: TRBJ1-6
d_call: -
cdr3_aa: ASSLGRLLSYNSPLH

v_call: TRBV12-3/TRBV12-4
j_call: TRBJ1-1
d_call: -
cdr3_aa: ASSSAPRAAF

v_call: TRBV10-3
j_call: TRBJ2-5
d_call: TRBD1
cdr3_aa: AISESGQGTLETQY

v_call: TRBV24-1
j_call: TRBJ2-3
d_call: -
cdr3_aa: ATSDFQGTDTQY

v_call: TRBV29-1
j_call: TRBJ1-1
d_call: -
cdr3_aa: SVGQMNTEAF

v_call: TRBV20-1
j_call: TRBJ2-5
d_call: -
cdr3_aa: SAASVETQY

v_call: TRBV7-2
j_call: TRBJ1-2
d_call: TRBD1
cdr3_aa: ASSRAGQGDYGYT

v_call: TRBV7-8
j_call: TRBJ2-5
d_call: -
cdr3_aa: ASRVRDSYQTQY

v_call: TRBV5-8
j_call: TRBJ2-3
d_call: -
cdr3_aa: ASSTGTFTDTQY

v_call: TRBV9
j_call: TRBJ2-1
d_call: TRBD1
cdr3_aa: ASSGDRTGGMSYNEQF

v_call: TRBV5-1
j_call: TRBJ2-2
d_call: TRBD1
cdr3_aa: ASSPRASGQANTGELF

v_call: TRBV7-8
j_call: TRBJ2-5
d_call: -
cdr3_aa: ASELGGGSRTQY

v_call: TRBV9
j_call: TRBJ2-1
d_call: -
cdr3_aa: ASSVGPYNEQF

v_call: TRBV7-7
j_call: TRBJ2-3
d_call: -
cdr3_aa: ASSTGSGDTDTQY

v_call: TRBV12-3/TRBV12-4
j_call: TRBJ2-1
d_call: -
cdr3_aa: AGALQGGGEQF

v_call: TRBV2
j_call: TRBJ2-2
d_call: -
cdr3_aa: ASRKDTNTGELF

v_call: TRBV20-1
j_call: TRBJ2-3
d_call: TRBD2
cdr3_aa: SARIAGGDTGPPPGTDTQY

v_call: TRBV6-4
j_call: TRBJ1-2
d_call: -
cdr3_aa: ASSDRGVGGYT

v_call: TRBV7-9
j_call: TRBJ2-5
d_call: TRBD2
cdr3_aa: ASSVAGGEQETQY

v_call: TRBV5-1
j_call: TRBJ2-1
d_call: -
cdr3_aa: ASSLAWTLGNEQF

v_call: TRBV5-1
j_call: TRBJ1-2
d_call: -
cdr3_aa: ASSLEPAGNYGYT

v_call: TRBV6-5
j_call: TRBJ1-5
d_call: -
cdr3_aa: ATTRRGGNQPQH

v_call: TRBV6-5
j_call: TRBJ1-4
d_call: -
cdr3_aa: ASSGFGVGEKLF

v_call: TRBV6-5
j_call: TRBJ1-2
d_call: -
cdr3_aa: ASSYSRLQGLYYGYT

v_call: TRBV7-2
j_call: TRBJ1-1
d_call: -
cdr3_aa: ASSPGPSQGAF

v_call: TRBV5-1
j_call: TRBJ1-1
d_call: TRBD1
cdr3_aa: ASSRGQGNTEAF

v_call: TRBV23-1
j_call: TRBJ2-3
d_call: -
cdr3_aa: ASSGTAITDTQY

v_call: TRBV12-3/TRBV12-4
j_call: TRBJ1-1
d_call: -
cdr3_aa: ASTLTNTEAF

v_call: TRBV3-1
j_call: TRBJ2-3
d_call: -
cdr3_aa: ATSSSRTDTQY

v_call: TRBV5-6
j_call: TRBJ1-2
d_call: -
cdr3_aa: ASSLRGVGSYGYT

v_call: TRBV7-6
j_call: TRBJ2-3
d_call: TRBD1
cdr3_aa: ASSLGPGQGSDTQY

v_call: TRBV11-2
j_call: TRBJ1-2
d_call: -
cdr3_aa: ASSLVGGRYGYT

v_call: TRBV5-1
j_call: TRBJ1-2
d_call: -
cdr3_aa: ASSLSQAYGYT

v_call: TRBV2
j_call: TRBJ2-1
d_call: -
cdr3_aa: NGGQSNEQF

v_call: TRBV5-6
j_call: TRBJ2-1
d_call: -
cdr3_aa: ASSSPTGSHEQF

v_call: TRBV6-5
j_call: TRBJ1-1
d_call: -
cdr3_aa: ASSRDTNTEAF

v_call: TRBV18
j_call: TRBJ1-1
d_call: -
cdr3_aa: ASSLLNGDTEAF

v_call: TRBV23-1
j_call: TRBJ2-5
d_call: -
cdr3_aa: ASSQKERSETQY

v_call: TRBV3-1
j_call: TRBJ1-5
d_call: -
cdr3_aa: ASSHHRDDQPQH

v_call: TRBV5-4
j_call: TRBJ2-5
d_call: TRBD2
cdr3_aa: ASSGLAGGGETQY

v_call: TRBV6-1
j_call: TRBJ2-7
d_call: -
cdr3_aa: ASSEGRWSSYEQY

v_call: TRBV5-4
j_call: TRBJ2-1
d_call: TRBD2
cdr3_aa: ASSLRRGSTYNEQF

v_call: TRBV20-1
j_call: TRBJ2-1
d_call: -
cdr3_aa: SGQDSSWDEQF

v_call: TRBV5-6
j_call: TRBJ2-3
d_call: -
cdr3_aa: ASTLGRGPRADTQY